Below are 10 T cell receptor beta chains sequenced from a single sample in a study of blood T cell repertoires in COVID-19. TCRdb's table, derived via immunoSEQ multiplex PCR, lists solely in-frame clones and lacks some. Counted here are 150,000 to 200,000 clones, about 85% occurring once; the ten biggest clones make up about 9.1%. The specimen was peripheral blood. The receptors stem from a woman aged 80 or older with acute or convalescent COVID-19.

This clone was observed many times. V usage is TRBV30 and J usage is TRBJ1-6; 8 bases are a match to TRBD1. This CDR3 is built from 14 residues. Germline loops: CDR1 GTSNPN, CDR2 SVGIG (reference sequence). The ends lost 2 bases at V and 10 bases at J; junction bases unmatched: 7. The CDR3, as DNA: TGTGCCTGGAGTATCAGGGGGCCGGACTCACCCCTCCACTTT. Encoded protein: CAWSIRGPDSPLHF.

The chain uses TRBV2 and TRBJ2-3; 9 bases match TRBD1. After removal of 4 bases from V and 3 bases from J, the junction contained 2 bases not matched to a gene. From germline, CDR1 is SNHLY and CDR2 FYNNEI. This CDR3 spans 14 amino acids. The CDR3 bases are TGTGCCAGCAGTGGACAGGGGGGGACAGATACGCAGTATTTT. It translates to CASSGQGGTDTQYF. The full variable domain, in which reference TRBV2 and TRBJ2-3 provide the parts outside the CDR3, is EPEVTQTPSHQVTQMGQEVILRCVPISNHLYFYWYRQILGQKVEFLVSFYNNEISEKSEIFDDQFSVERPDGSNFTLKIRSTKLEDSAMYFCASSGQGGTDTQYFGPGTRLTVL.

This sequence joins TRBV12-3 or TRBV12-4 and TRBJ2-1; D is ambiguous. The CDR3 is 12 amino acids. Trimming cost V 6 bases and J 6 bases, with 9 bases left between them. CDR3 region: CASSRQANEQFF. The CDR3 DNA sequence: TGTGCCAGCAGCAGACAAGCCAATGAGCAGTTCTTC.

This chain connects TRBV29-1 to TRBJ1-1, with 8 nucleotides matching TRBD1. The CDR3 is 13 residues long. Germline V gene sequence: CDR1 SQVTM, CDR2 ANQGSEA. The trim removed 6 bases at V and 6 bases at J, leaving 9 bases unmatched. The CDR3, as DNA: TGCAGCGTGCTGACAGGGGTGGGCCCTGAAGCTTTCTTT. The encoded protein is CSVLTGVGPEAFF.

The rearrangement uses TRBV5-1 and TRBJ2-6; the D gene is possibly TRBD1 (6 bases). CDR1 SGHRS and CDR2 YFSETQ come from the germline V gene. The CDR3 contains 17 residues. V was cut by 1 base and J by 0 bases, with 11 bases left in between. The CDR3 spells CASSLWQGNSGANVLTF. DNA of the CDR3: TGCGCCAGCAGCTTGTGGCAGGGGAACTCTGGGGCCAACGTCCTGACTTTC.

This clone was picked up one time. The chain links TRBV5-1 to TRBJ1-5; D is undetermined. CDR3 length equals 14 residues. V lost 1 base and J 5 bases, leaving 10 bases between the germline ends. Germline CDR1 is SGHRS and CDR2 is YFSETQ. The CDR3 reads CASSLSGGDQPQHF. The CDR3 DNA reads TGCGCCAGCAGCTTGAGCGGTGGGGATCAGCCCCAGCATTTT.

The genes are TRBV2 and TRBJ2-5, with TRBD2 matching 12 bases. CDR1 is SNHLY and CDR2 is FYNNEI in the germline V gene. This CDR3 is built from 18 residues. The V and J ends lost 3 bases and 5 bases, in that order; junction bases with no gene match: 13. CDR3 bases: TGTGCCAGCAGTGACCGGCCTAGCGGGAGGGCCTTTGGGGAGACCCAGTACTTC. It translates to CASSDRPSGRAFGETQYF.

J is TRBJ2-1 and V is TRBV4-3; 9 bases are shared with TRBD1. J gave up 4 bases and V 1 base, and 5 bases lay outside the gene matches. This CDR3 region has 16 residues. The germline gives CDR1 LGHNA, CDR2 YSLEER. The CDR3 DNA follows: TGCGCCAGCAGCCAAGGAGGGGGACAGGGTTACAATGAGCAGTTCTTC. This translates into CASSQGGGQGYNEQFF.

The V and J genes are TRBV5-4 and TRBJ2-1; 8 positions agree with TRBD1. The trim removed 4 bases at V and 3 bases at J, leaving 6 bases unmatched. This CDR3 has 15 residues. The germline gives CDR1 SGHNT, CDR2 YYREEE (reference sequence). The CDR3 loop reads CASSLGQVGYNEQFF. CDR3 nucleotide sequence: TGTGCCAGCAGCCTGGGACAGGTAGGCTACAATGAGCAGTTCTTC.

CDR3 amino acids: CASSLGYRGSQPQHF. In nucleotides, the CDR3 is TGTGCCAGCAGCTTAGGATACAGGGGCTCTCAGCCCCAGCATTTT. The V gene is TRBV7-9, the J gene TRBJ1-5; 7 nucleotides line up with TRBD1. In germline, CDR1 is SEHNR, CDR2 FQNEAQ (reference sequence). The CDR3 is 15 amino acids. The trim removed 1 base at V and 6 bases at J, leaving 6 bases unmatched. Full variable domain (rest looked up from reference TRBV7-9 and TRBJ1-5): DTGVSQNPRHKITKRGQNVTFRCDPISEHNRLYWYRQTLGQGPEFLTYFQNEAQLEKSRLLSDRFSAERPKGSFSTLEIQRTEQGDSAMYLCASSLGYRGSQPQHFGDGTRLSIL.